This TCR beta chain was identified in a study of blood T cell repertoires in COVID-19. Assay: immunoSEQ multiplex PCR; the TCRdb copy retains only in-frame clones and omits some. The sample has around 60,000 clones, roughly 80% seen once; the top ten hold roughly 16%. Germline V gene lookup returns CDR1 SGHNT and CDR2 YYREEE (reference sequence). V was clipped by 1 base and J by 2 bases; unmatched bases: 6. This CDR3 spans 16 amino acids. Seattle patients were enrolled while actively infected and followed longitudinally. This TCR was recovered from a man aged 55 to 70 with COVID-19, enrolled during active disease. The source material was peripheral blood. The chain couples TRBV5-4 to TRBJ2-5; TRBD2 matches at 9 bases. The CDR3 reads CASSLRTSARQETQYF. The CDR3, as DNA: TGTGCCAGCAGCTTGAGGACTAGCGCTAGGCAAGAGACCCAGTACTTC.